This T cell receptor (beta chain) came from a study of cytomegalovirus exposure and HLA in healthy donors. CDR1 and CDR2 (germline): WSHSY, SAAADI. The CDR3 totals 13 residues. Trimming took 4 bases from V and 8 from J; bases not matched to a gene: 6. A multiplex PCR was run with 60 Vbeta primers and 13 Jbeta primers. The assay was immunoSEQ multiplex PCR, and TCRdb's table has in-frame clones only and misses some. The sample has roughly 230,000 clones, roughly 81% seen once. The study, taken as a whole, reports: CMV serostatus was the sole immune exposure information available. With later analysis, a missense DCLRE1C variant became linked to TCR beta V- and J-gene trimming. The authors enumerated some 170 TCR beta chains as linked to cytomegalovirus.

As regards this clone: Its antigen is currently unknown.

The specimen sequenced was PBMCs. The chain combines TRBV10-2 with TRBJ1-2; 8 bases agree with TRBD1. The TCR sequence derives from a girl aged 2 to 9 in good health and CMV-seronegative. The CDR3 here is CASSGRTGRGYTF. Here the CDR3 DNA reads TGCGCCAGCAGTGGCAGGACAGGGCGGGGCTACACCTTC.